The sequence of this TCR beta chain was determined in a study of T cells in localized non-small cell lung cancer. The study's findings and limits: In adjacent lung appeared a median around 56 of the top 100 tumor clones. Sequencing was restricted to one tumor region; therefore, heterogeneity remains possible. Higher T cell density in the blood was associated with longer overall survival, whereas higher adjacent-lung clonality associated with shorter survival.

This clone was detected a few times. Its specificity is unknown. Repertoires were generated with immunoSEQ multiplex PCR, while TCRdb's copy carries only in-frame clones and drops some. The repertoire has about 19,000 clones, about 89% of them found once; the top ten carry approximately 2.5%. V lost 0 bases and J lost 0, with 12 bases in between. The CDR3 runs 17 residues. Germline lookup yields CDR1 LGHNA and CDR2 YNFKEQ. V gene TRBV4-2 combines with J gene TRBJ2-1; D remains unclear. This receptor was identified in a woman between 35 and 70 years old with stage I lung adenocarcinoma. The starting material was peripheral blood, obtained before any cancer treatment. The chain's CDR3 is CASSQEDPQSSYNEQFF. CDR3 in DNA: TGTGCCAGCAGCCAAGAGGATCCACAGTCCTCCTACAATGAGCAGTTCTTC.